Listed below are T cell receptor beta chains from one sample, sequenced in a study of blood T cells in healthy people across ages. TCRdb passed the 5' RACE reads through MiXCR, listing each CDR3 protein once. The sample holds about 630,000 distinct CDR3 sequences, around 20% seen once. Material for sequencing was blood. The receptors shown here come from a man aged 65 to 79 in good health. Each CDR3 is given without its conserved first and last residue. The order of the fields is CDR3 protein, V gene, J gene, CDR3 length.

CDR3 protein: ASSLLGNGKRDSSKNIQY
V gene: TRBV7-9
J gene: TRBJ2-4
CDR3 length: 18

CDR3 protein: ASSVGPMEETQY
V gene: TRBV9
J gene: TRBJ2-5
CDR3 length: 12

CDR3 protein: ASSLLGRLETQY
V gene: TRBV5-1
J gene: TRBJ2-5
CDR3 length: 12

CDR3 protein: ASSLFTGNTEAF
V gene: TRBV5-6
J gene: TRBJ1-1
CDR3 length: 12

CDR3 protein: ASSYQGQGGKTQY
V gene: TRBV6-5
J gene: TRBJ2-5
CDR3 length: 13

CDR3 protein: ASGLVQGYQETQY
V gene: TRBV12-5
J gene: TRBJ2-5
CDR3 length: 13

CDR3 protein: SVSDRGGLGEQY
V gene: TRBV29-1
J gene: NA
CDR3 length: 12

CDR3 protein: SVEGVTKNIQY
V gene: TRBV29-1
J gene: TRBJ2-4
CDR3 length: 11

CDR3 protein: ASSQVELAVDTQY
V gene: TRBV3-1
J gene: TRBJ2-3
CDR3 length: 13

CDR3 protein: ASSLTGDNQPQH
V gene: TRBV7-9
J gene: TRBJ1-5
CDR3 length: 12

CDR3 protein: ASSLGTAYQETQY
V gene: TRBV11-2
J gene: TRBJ2-5
CDR3 length: 13

CDR3 protein: ASRASGANVLT
V gene: TRBV7-3
J gene: TRBJ2-6
CDR3 length: 11

CDR3 protein: ASRAAGGKNIQY
V gene: TRBV5-6
J gene: TRBJ2-4
CDR3 length: 12

CDR3 protein: ASSFSGATNIQY
V gene: TRBV11-2
J gene: TRBJ2-4
CDR3 length: 12

CDR3 protein: ASSQLGDRVQETQY
V gene: TRBV4-2
J gene: TRBJ2-5
CDR3 length: 14

CDR3 protein: ASTAGANTGELF
V gene: TRBV5-1
J gene: TRBJ2-2
CDR3 length: 12

CDR3 protein: ASSSDRYYEQY
V gene: TRBV19
J gene: TRBJ2-7
CDR3 length: 11

CDR3 protein: ASSLPGWNTEAF
V gene: TRBV7-9
J gene: TRBJ1-1
CDR3 length: 12

CDR3 protein: ATSRGGDTTDTQY
V gene: TRBV15
J gene: TRBJ2-3
CDR3 length: 13

CDR3 protein: ASSYGGREQF
V gene: TRBV6-2/TRBV6-3
J gene: NA
CDR3 length: 10

CDR3 protein: SAQGLAGTNLGNEQF
V gene: TRBV20-1
J gene: TRBJ2-1
CDR3 length: 15

CDR3 protein: ASSESGSWGDKNIQY
V gene: TRBV5-1
J gene: TRBJ2-4
CDR3 length: 15

CDR3 protein: ASSLGGGPRSADTQY
V gene: TRBV9
J gene: TRBJ2-3
CDR3 length: 15

CDR3 protein: ASRYNRVLTYEQY
V gene: TRBV28
J gene: TRBJ2-7
CDR3 length: 13

CDR3 protein: SARTGASNTEAF
V gene: TRBV20-1
J gene: TRBJ1-1
CDR3 length: 12

CDR3 protein: SVEEEKGEGD
V gene: TRBV29-1
J gene: TRBJ1-5
CDR3 length: 10

CDR3 protein: ASSQGFREQY
V gene: TRBV3-1
J gene: TRBJ2-7
CDR3 length: 10

CDR3 protein: ASSFRPGVSNQPQH
V gene: TRBV7-9
J gene: TRBJ1-5
CDR3 length: 14

CDR3 protein: ASSERSLANEQF
V gene: TRBV6-1
J gene: TRBJ2-1
CDR3 length: 12

CDR3 protein: ASSLASTSGTYEQF
V gene: TRBV7-2
J gene: TRBJ2-1
CDR3 length: 14

CDR3 protein: ASSLEWGASYEQY
V gene: TRBV11-2
J gene: TRBJ2-7
CDR3 length: 13

CDR3 protein: ASRLRYGVNEQF
V gene: TRBV5-1
J gene: NA
CDR3 length: 12

CDR3 protein: AGSSGTGVQGTDTQY
V gene: TRBV12-3/TRBV12-4
J gene: TRBJ2-3
CDR3 length: 15

CDR3 protein: ASTTNAQPQH
V gene: TRBV27
J gene: TRBJ1-5
CDR3 length: 10

CDR3 protein: ASRSGRGAYEQY
V gene: TRBV12-3/TRBV12-4
J gene: TRBJ2-7
CDR3 length: 12

CDR3 protein: ASSLSGQGYYGYT
V gene: TRBV27
J gene: TRBJ1-2
CDR3 length: 13

CDR3 protein: ASSLRLATYNEQF
V gene: TRBV7-9
J gene: TRBJ2-1
CDR3 length: 13

CDR3 protein: ASSLAGGGTEAF
V gene: TRBV7-9
J gene: TRBJ1-1
CDR3 length: 12

CDR3 protein: ASSDRRGPYNEQF
V gene: TRBV25-1
J gene: TRBJ2-1
CDR3 length: 13

CDR3 protein: SARTAGGPNTGELF
V gene: TRBV20-1
J gene: TRBJ2-2
CDR3 length: 14

CDR3 protein: ASSGGQGYNEQF
V gene: TRBV5-1
J gene: TRBJ2-1
CDR3 length: 12

CDR3 protein: ASSTSRETQY
V gene: TRBV28
J gene: TRBJ2-5
CDR3 length: 10

CDR3 protein: AISIEYNSPLH
V gene: TRBV10-3
J gene: TRBJ1-6
CDR3 length: 11

CDR3 protein: ASELLAKNIQY
V gene: TRBV6-6
J gene: TRBJ2-4
CDR3 length: 11

CDR3 protein: ASSPLISDTQY
V gene: TRBV5-1
J gene: TRBJ2-3
CDR3 length: 11

CDR3 protein: SVEAPVAGRGLNEQF
V gene: TRBV29-1
J gene: TRBJ2-1
CDR3 length: 15

CDR3 protein: SVERFQETQY
V gene: TRBV29-1
J gene: TRBJ2-5
CDR3 length: 10

CDR3 protein: SARLKETQY
V gene: TRBV20-1
J gene: TRBJ2-5
CDR3 length: 9

CDR3 protein: ASSTGLTDDEQY
V gene: TRBV5-1
J gene: NA
CDR3 length: 12

CDR3 protein: ASSSRSTRNSPLH
V gene: TRBV7-9
J gene: TRBJ1-6
CDR3 length: 13

CDR3 protein: ASSPGWGLAGGSDTQY
V gene: TRBV5-1
J gene: TRBJ2-3
CDR3 length: 16

CDR3 protein: ATSDTMTNTGELF
V gene: TRBV24-1
J gene: TRBJ2-2
CDR3 length: 13